The sequence of this T cell receptor beta chain was determined in a study of regulatory T cells in long-lasting Graves disease. Time point specified: newly diagnosed GD, antithyroid drugs for less than 3 months. After RNA was extracted from PBMCs, the TCR library was made from it. V lost 5 bases and J 6 bases, leaving 16 bases between the germline ends. The CDR3 totals 15 residues. The germline gives CDR1 MNHEY, CDR2 SMNVEV (reference sequence). Relying on iRepertoire HTBI primers and Arm-PCR of CDR3 regions, the team built TCR beta libraries. TCRdb called the multiplex PCR reads again in MiXCR, with one record for every CDR3 protein. The top ten hold about 7.8% of the sample, which has hundreds of thousands of distinct CDR3 sequences, 15% seen once. Separately, the same data were catalogued under a study of T cells in Graves' hyperthyroidism and ophthalmopathy.

The sequenced sample was peripheral blood mononuclear cells (PBMCs), obtained at new diagnosis, from a patient treated with antithyroid drugs. This receptor was taken from a woman aged 40 to 49 with Graves disease. The rearrangement joins TRBV27 to TRBJ1-4; D perhaps matches TRBD1 (6 bases). DNA of the CDR3: TGTGCCAGCAGTCACTACGGGGGCGCCGATGAAAAACTGTTTTTT. Protein product: CASSHYGGADEKLFF.